The 8 T cell receptor beta chains listed next were all sequenced from one sample in a study of cytomegalovirus exposure and HLA in healthy donors. A multiplex PCR was run with 60 Vbeta primers and 13 Jbeta primers. The assay was immunoSEQ multiplex PCR, and TCRdb's table has in-frame clones only and misses some. The sample carries around 130,000 clones, 75% to 85% recorded once. The sample consisted of PBMCs. These receptor sequences come from a man younger than 45 in good health and CMV-seronegative.

V gene TRBV6-1 combines with J gene TRBJ1-6; TRBD1 matches 8 bases. The CDR3 totals 15 residues. Trimming took 4 bases from V and 11 from J; bases not matched to a gene: 10. Germline CDR1 reads MNHNS; CDR2 reads SASEGT. In nucleotides, the CDR3 is TGTGCCAGCAGTGGCCGGGGACAGGCTGGTACACCCCTCCACTTT. This codes for CASSGRGQAGTPLHF.

The chain recombines TRBV9 with TRBJ1-4; maybe TRBD1 (5 bases). The CDR3 has 14 residues. Germline V gene sequence: CDR1 SGDLS, CDR2 YYNGEE. The V and J ends lost 5 bases and 8 bases respectively, with 16 bases between them. CDR3 region: CASSEWGESEKLFF. CDR3 sequence (DNA): TGTGCCAGCAGTGAGTGGGGGGAGAGCGAAAAACTGTTTTTT.

This clone was counted at least ten times. The genes are TRBV9 and TRBJ1-1; D unresolved. The germline V gene encodes CDR1 SGDLS and CDR2 YYNGEE. The CDR3 sequence is 13 residues long. Trimming took 4 bases from V and 0 from J, leaving 7 bases between them. CDR3 in amino acids: CASSPTVNTEAFF. DNA for the CDR3: TGTGCCAGCAGCCCTACAGTGAACACTGAAGCTTTCTTT.

The chain carries TRBV2 and TRBJ2-7; TRBD1 matches at 7 bases. This CDR3 region has 14 residues. Germline lookup yields CDR1 SNHLY and CDR2 FYNNEI. J was trimmed by 1 base and V by 6 bases; bases with no gene match: 6. The CDR3 bases are TGTGCCAGCAGCTCAGAGACAGGGTCCTACGAGCAGTACTTC. It translates to CASSSETGSYEQYF. Variable domain in full (rest from reference TRBV2 and TRBJ2-7): EPEVTQTPSHQVTQMGQEVILRCVPISNHLYFYWYRQILGQKVEFLVSFYNNEISEKSEIFDDQFSVERPDGSNFTLKIRSTKLEDSAMYFCASSSETGSYEQYFGPGTRLTVT.

The genes are TRBV5-4 and TRBJ2-1, with 15 bases that match TRBD2. Germline V lookup: CDR1 SGHNT, CDR2 YYREEE (reference sequence). The CDR3 spans 15 residues. V lost 3 bases to trimming and J lost 15 bases; unmatched junction nucleotides: 10. CDR3 amino acids: CASSSGTSGRTNRFF. CDR3 sequence (DNA): TGTGCCAGCAGCTCTGGGACTAGCGGGAGGACAAACAGGTTCTTC.

This sequence joins TRBV29-1 and TRBJ2-3; D is possibly TRBD2 (6 bases). Trimming stripped 8 bases from V and 2 bases from J, with 17 bases between. Germline lookup yields CDR1 SQVTM and CDR2 ANQGSEA. There are 14 residues in the CDR3. The CDR3 region has the DNA TGCAGCCAAAGCAGAGGGGAGGTCACAGATACGCAGTATTTT. It encodes CSQSRGEVTDTQYF.

The chain joins TRBV27 to TRBJ2-7; the D gene is possibly TRBD2 (6 bases). Germline V gene lookup returns CDR1 MNHEY and CDR2 SMNVEV (reference sequence). CDR3 length: 13 amino acids. Trimming stripped 9 bases from V and 1 base from J, with 13 bases between. The CDR3 loop reads CASSYGTSYEQYF. The CDR3 nucleotides are TGTGCCAGTTCTTACGGGACTTCCTACGAGCAGTACTTC.

V is TRBV25-1 and J is TRBJ2-7, with D possibly TRBD2 on 6 matching bases. Looked up from germline, CDR1 is MGHDK and CDR2 is SYGVNS. The CDR3 length is 11 residues. Trimming took off 8 bases at V and 4 bases at J, with 9 bases between the two ends. CDR3 coding DNA: TGTGCCAGCTCTCGGGGGTACGAGCAGTACTTC. This sequence encodes CASSRGYEQYF.